Below are 17 T cell receptor beta chains sequenced from a single sample in a study of CD8+CD57+ T cells in acquired aplastic anemia. It was genomic DNA that served as the template for profiling TCR beta VDJ and CDR3. A single record per CDR3 protein comes from TCRdb applying MiXCR to the reads. The sample yields 150,000 to 200,000 distinct CDR3 sequences, 40% to 60% seen once. The authors sequenced patients whose flow cytometry had shown CD8+CD57+ cell expansion. Specimen: sorted CD4+, CD8+, or CD8+CD57+ T cells (not recorded which) from PBMCs. The source is a human donor with aplastic anemia.

This clonotype appeared many times. The chain is built from TRBV4-1 and TRBJ2-7; perhaps TRBD1 as D (6 bases). Germline loops: CDR1 MGHRA, CDR2 YSYEKL. CDR3 length: 15 residues. V lost 0 bases to trimming and J lost 2 bases, with 11 bases between them. CDR3 sequence: CASSQDRTEPYEQYF. The CDR3 DNA reads as TGCGCCAGCAGCCAAGATCGGACAGAACCCTACGAGCAGTACTTC.

Many counts were recorded for this clonotype. The CDR3 is CASSQEDSSYEQYF. CDR3 in DNA: TGCGCCAGCAGCCAAGAGGACAGCTCCTACGAGCAGTACTTC. The genes are TRBV4-3 and TRBJ2-7; possibly TRBD1 for D (6 bases). There are 14 residues in the CDR3. V gave up 0 bases and J gave up 0 bases, with 6 bases separating them. Per the germline V gene, CDR1 is LGHNA and CDR2 is YSLEER.

The chain links TRBV15 to TRBJ1-2; D possibly corresponds to TRBD1 (6 bases). The ends were cut back, 0 bases at V and 3 bases at J, with 11 bases in the middle. The CDR3 has 15 residues. Germline CDR1 is LNHNV and CDR2 is YYDKDF (reference sequence). This chain's CDR3 is CATSREGPGDYGYTF. The CDR3 DNA is TGTGCCACCAGCAGAGAGGGTCCAGGGGACTATGGCTACACCTTC.

The gene calls are TRBV20-1 and TRBJ2-3, with TRBD2 as a possible D gene (6 bases). The V and J ends lost 1 base and 4 bases respectively, with 18 bases between them. The CDR3 length is 16 residues. CDR1 and CDR2 from the germline V gene are DFQATT and SNEGSKA (reference sequence). The DNA of the CDR3 is TGCAGTGCTAGAGTTTCGGAGGGGTTCAGGTCAGATACGCAGTATTTT. Its translation is CSARVSEGFRSDTQYF.

This clonotype was counted at least ten times. The V call is TRBV5-4, the J call TRBJ2-7; TRBD2 aligns across 11 bases. Unmatched junction bases numbered 11, after V lost 2 bases and J lost 1 base. The CDR3 contains 18 residues. Germline values: CDR1 SGHNT, CDR2 YYREEE (reference sequence). The CDR3 loop reads CASSLSQSRLAGSYEQYF. The CDR3 nucleotides are TGTGCCAGCAGCTTATCCCAATCCCGACTAGCGGGATCCTACGAGCAGTACTTC.

The rearrangement joins TRBV2 to TRBJ2-3, with a possible D match to TRBD2 (7 bases). There are 14 residues in the CDR3. Per the germline V gene, CDR1 is SNHLY and CDR2 is FYNNEI. V was clipped by 4 bases and J by 6 bases, with 14 bases between them. The CDR3 reads CASSGLQGGDTQYF. The CDR3 nucleotides are TGTGCCAGCAGTGGACTACAGGGAGGGGATACGCAGTATTTT.

This rearrangement joins TRBV7-9 to TRBJ2-7; 9 nucleotides line up with TRBD1. Per germline, CDR1 SEHNR and CDR2 FQNEAQ (reference sequence). CDR3 length: 13 amino acids. After removal of 5 bases from V and 9 bases from J, the junction contained 8 bases not matched to a gene. CDR3 in amino acids: CASSRQTDRGQYF. CDR3 nucleotides: TGTGCCAGCAGCCGCCAGACGGACAGGGGGCAGTACTTC.

The V gene is TRBV25-1, the J gene TRBJ2-3; D gene unclear. The CDR3 length is 15 residues. The V end was cut by 4 bases, the J end by 0 bases, with 11 bases between. Per the germline V gene, CDR1 is MGHDK and CDR2 is SYGVNS. The CDR3 here is CASSGTESSTDTQYF. The CDR3 bases are TGTGCCAGCAGTGGGACGGAGTCTAGCACAGATACGCAGTATTTT.

In this sample, this clonotype turned up many times. This chain connects TRBV7-9 to TRBJ2-7; D is ambiguous. CDR3 length: 13 amino acids. V was clipped by 3 bases and J by 2 bases, with 8 bases between them. The germline CDR1 and CDR2 sequences are SEHNR and FQNEAQ (reference sequence). The CDR3 nucleotides are TGTGCCAGCAGCTTGTCAGAACCCTACGAGCAGTACTTC. This translates into CASSLSEPYEQYF.

In its sample, this clonotype was seen many times. The CDR3 protein is CASRKPRAGDTGELFF. CDR3 coding DNA: TGTGCCAGCAGAAAACCGAGGGCAGGGGACACCGGGGAGCTGTTTTTT. The V call is TRBV6-1, the J call TRBJ2-2; a possible D gene is TRBD1 (6 bases). Trimming left V 6 bases short and J 3 bases short, with 17 bases between. Germline CDR1 is MNHNS and CDR2 is SASEGT. The CDR3 sequence is 16 residues long.

Many counts were recorded for this clonotype. The gene calls are TRBV24-1 and TRBJ1-2; perhaps TRBD1 as D (5 bases). The germline V gene has CDR1 KGHDR and CDR2 SFDVKD. The CDR3 consists of 15 residues. Between the trimmed V and J ends, which lost 2 bases and 8 bases, there was a span of 17 bases. The CDR3 DNA follows: TGTGCCACCAGTGATTCCTGGGGCGAGCTCGGAGGCTACACCTTC. Protein: CATSDSWGELGGYTF.

The chain carries TRBV10-3 and TRBJ1-6; 9 bases align to TRBD1. From germline, CDR1 is ENHRY and CDR2 SYGVKD. The CDR3 length is 14 residues. J lost 7 bases, V lost 10 bases, and 8 bases had no gene match. The CDR3 here is CATIRDRANSPLHF. For the CDR3, the DNA is TGTGCCACCATCCGGGACAGGGCCAATTCACCCCTCCACTTT.

This clonotype showed up many times. This chain joins TRBV12-3 or TRBV12-4 and TRBJ2-7; no clear D. The ends were cut back, 3 bases at V and 1 base at J, with 10 bases in the middle. The CDR3 has 14 residues. DNA for the CDR3: TGTGCCAGCAGTTTGTATGCATCGTCCTACGAGCAGTACTTC. Translated: CASSLYASSYEQYF.

The V and J genes are TRBV7-3 and TRBJ2-2; the D call may be TRBD1 or TRBD2 (5 bases each). The V and J ends lost 6 bases and 6 bases respectively, with 14 bases between them. The CDR3 runs to 14 residues. Germline CDR1 is SGHTA and CDR2 is FQGTGA. In DNA, the CDR3 is TGTGCCAGCAGTTTATTAGAGGGACCCGGGGAGCTGTTTTTT. It translates to CASSLLEGPGELFF.

This clonotype was seen ten or more times. J is TRBJ2-1 and V is TRBV6-6; no definite D call. The CDR3 is made up of 11 amino acids. Trimming removed 2 bases from V and 8 bases from J, with 4 bases in between. Germline V gene data show CDR1 as MNHNY and CDR2 as SVGAGI (reference sequence). The CDR3 DNA reads as TGTGCCAGCAGTTACATGGATGAGCAGTTCTTC. Encoded protein: CASSYMDEQFF.

This chain joins TRBV5-1 and TRBJ2-7; 10 bases align to TRBD2. Germline assignment: CDR1 SGHRS and CDR2 YFSETQ. This CDR3 has 17 amino acids. The trim removed 0 bases at V and 2 bases at J, leaving 8 bases unmatched. The CDR3 here is CASSLGVAGGLTYEQYF. The DNA for the CDR3 is TGCGCCAGCAGCTTGGGGGTAGCGGGGGGTCTCACCTACGAGCAGTACTTC.

The gene calls are TRBV7-9 and TRBJ1-1; D uncertain. This CDR3 is built from 12 residues. Looked up from germline, CDR1 is SEHNR and CDR2 is FQNEAQ (reference sequence). Deletions cut 4 bases from V and 4 bases from J, with 7 bases between. CDR3 amino acids: CASSSPLTEAFF. The CDR3 DNA reads as TGTGCCAGCAGCTCCCCTCTCACTGAAGCTTTCTTT.